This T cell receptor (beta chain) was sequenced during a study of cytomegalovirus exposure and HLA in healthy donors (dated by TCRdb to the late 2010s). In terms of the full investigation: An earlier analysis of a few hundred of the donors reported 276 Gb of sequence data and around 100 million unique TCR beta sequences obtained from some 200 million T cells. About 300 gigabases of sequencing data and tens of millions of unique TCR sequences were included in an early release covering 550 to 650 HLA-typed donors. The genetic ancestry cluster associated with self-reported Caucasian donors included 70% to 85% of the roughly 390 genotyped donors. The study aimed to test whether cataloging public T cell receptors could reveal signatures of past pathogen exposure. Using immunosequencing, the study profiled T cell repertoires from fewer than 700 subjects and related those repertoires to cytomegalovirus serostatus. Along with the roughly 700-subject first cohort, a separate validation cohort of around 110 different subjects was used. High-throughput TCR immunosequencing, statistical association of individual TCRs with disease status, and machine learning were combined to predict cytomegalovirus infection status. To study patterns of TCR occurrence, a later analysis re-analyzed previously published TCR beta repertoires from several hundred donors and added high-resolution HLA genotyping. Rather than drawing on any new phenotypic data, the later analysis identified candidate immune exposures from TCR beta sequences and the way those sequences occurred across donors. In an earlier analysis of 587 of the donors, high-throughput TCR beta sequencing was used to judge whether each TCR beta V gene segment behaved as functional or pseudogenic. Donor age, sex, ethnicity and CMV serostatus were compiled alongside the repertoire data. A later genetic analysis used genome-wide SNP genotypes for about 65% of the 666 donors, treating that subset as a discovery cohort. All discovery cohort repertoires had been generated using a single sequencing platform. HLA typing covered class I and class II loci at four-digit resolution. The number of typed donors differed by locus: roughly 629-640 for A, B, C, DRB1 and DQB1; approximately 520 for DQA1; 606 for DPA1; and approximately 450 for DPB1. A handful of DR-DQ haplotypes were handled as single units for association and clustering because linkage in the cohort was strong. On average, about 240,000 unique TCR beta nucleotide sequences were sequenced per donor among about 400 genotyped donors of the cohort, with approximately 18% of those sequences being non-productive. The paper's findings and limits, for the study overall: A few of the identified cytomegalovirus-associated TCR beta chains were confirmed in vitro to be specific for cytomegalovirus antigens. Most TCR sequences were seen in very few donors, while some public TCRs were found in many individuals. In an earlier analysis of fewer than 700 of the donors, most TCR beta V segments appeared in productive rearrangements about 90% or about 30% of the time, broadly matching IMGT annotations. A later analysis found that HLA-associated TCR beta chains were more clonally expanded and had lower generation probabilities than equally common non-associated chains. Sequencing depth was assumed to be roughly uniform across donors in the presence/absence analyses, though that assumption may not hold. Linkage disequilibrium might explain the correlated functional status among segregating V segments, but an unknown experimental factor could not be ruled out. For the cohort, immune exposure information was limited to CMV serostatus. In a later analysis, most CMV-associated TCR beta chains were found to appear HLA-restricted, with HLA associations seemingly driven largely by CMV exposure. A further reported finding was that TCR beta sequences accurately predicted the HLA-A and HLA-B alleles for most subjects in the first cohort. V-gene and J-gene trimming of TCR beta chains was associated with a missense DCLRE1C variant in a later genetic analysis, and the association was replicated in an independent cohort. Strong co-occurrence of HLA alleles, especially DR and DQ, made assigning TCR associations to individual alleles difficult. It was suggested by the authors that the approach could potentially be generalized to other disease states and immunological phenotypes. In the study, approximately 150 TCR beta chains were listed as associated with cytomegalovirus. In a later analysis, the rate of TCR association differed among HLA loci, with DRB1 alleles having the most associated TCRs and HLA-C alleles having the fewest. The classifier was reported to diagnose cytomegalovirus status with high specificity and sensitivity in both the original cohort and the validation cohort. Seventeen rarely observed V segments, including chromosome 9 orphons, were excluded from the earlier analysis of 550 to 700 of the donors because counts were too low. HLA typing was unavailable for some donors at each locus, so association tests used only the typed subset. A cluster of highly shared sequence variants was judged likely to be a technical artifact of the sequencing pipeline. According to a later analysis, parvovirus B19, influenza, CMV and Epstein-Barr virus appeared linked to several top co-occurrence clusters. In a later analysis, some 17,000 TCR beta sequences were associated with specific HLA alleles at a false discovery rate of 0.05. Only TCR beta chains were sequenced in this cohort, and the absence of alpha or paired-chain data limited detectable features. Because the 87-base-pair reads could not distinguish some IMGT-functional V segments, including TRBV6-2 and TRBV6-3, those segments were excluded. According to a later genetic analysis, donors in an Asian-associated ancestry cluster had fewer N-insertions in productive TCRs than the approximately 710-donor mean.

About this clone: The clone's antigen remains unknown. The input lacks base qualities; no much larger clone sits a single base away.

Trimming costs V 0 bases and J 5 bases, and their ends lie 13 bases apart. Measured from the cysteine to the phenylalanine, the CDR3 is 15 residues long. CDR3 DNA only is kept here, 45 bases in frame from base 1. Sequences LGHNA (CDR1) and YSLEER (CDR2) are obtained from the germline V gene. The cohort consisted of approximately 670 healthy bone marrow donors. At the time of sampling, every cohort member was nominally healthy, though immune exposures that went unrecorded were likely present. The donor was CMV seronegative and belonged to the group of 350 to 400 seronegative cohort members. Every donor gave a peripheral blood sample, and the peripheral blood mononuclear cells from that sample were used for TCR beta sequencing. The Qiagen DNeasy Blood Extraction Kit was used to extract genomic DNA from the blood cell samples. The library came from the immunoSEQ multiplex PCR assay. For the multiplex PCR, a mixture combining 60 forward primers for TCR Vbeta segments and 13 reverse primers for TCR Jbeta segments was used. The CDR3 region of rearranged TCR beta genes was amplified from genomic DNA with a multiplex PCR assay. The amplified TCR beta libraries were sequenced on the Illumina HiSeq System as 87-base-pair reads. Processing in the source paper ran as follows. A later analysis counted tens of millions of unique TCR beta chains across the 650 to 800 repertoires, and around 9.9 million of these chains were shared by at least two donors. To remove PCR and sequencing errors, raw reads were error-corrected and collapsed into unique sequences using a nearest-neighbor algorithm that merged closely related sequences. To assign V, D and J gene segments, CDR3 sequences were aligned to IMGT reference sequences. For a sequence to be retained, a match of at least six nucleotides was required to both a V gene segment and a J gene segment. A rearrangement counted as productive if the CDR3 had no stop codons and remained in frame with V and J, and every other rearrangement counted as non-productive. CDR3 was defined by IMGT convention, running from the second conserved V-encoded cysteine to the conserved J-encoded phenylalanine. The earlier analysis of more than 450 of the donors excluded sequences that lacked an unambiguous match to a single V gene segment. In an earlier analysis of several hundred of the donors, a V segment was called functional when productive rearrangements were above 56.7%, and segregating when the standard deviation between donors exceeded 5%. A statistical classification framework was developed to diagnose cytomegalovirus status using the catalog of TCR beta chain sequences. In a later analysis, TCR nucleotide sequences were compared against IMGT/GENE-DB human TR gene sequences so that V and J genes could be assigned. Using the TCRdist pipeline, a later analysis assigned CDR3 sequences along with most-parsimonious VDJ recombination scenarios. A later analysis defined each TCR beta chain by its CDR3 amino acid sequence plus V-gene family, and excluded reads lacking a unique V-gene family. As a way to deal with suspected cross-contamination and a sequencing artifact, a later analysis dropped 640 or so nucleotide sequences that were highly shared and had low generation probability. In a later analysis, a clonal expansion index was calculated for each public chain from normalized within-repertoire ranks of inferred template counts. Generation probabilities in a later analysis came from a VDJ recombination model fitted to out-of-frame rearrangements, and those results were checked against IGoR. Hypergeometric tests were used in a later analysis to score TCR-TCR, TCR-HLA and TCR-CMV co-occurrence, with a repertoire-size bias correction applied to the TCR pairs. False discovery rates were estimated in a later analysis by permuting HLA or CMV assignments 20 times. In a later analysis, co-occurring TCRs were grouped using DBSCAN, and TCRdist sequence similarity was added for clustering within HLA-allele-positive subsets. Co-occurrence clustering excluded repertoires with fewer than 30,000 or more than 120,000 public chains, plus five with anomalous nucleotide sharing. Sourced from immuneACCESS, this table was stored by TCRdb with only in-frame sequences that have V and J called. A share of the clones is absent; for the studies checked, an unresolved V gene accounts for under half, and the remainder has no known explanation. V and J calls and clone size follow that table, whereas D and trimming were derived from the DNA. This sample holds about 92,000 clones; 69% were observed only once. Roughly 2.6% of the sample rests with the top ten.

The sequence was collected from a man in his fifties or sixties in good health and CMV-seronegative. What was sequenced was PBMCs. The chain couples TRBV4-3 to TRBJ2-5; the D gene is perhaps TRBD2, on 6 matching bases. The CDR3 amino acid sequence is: CASSQERGGGETQYF. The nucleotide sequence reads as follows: TGCGCCAGCAGCCAAGAAAGGGGAGGCGGTGAGACCCAGTACTTC.